Sequencing of this T cell receptor (beta chain) was carried out in a study of blood T cell repertoires in COVID-19. Study information: COVID-19 samples, acute and convalescent, were from the United States, Italy and Spain.

The CDR3 is 21 amino acids. Germline V gene lookup returns CDR1 MNHEY and CDR2 SVGEGT. V lost 5 bases and J 4 bases, leaving 35 bases between the germline ends. Source study methods: Amplification of reference gene primers provided the estimated nucleated cell counts. TCRdb's copy holds only in-frame clones and misses some; the assay was immunoSEQ multiplex PCR. D and trimming come from the DNA, and the V and J calls and clone size come from that table. In the table there are about 330,000 clones, approximately 89% of which are singletons. The study assigned cohorts using participant-reported clinical history. Recovery among Cohort 3 donors was established by two negative PCRs, clearance, or symptom resolution.

This sequence originates from a young woman who had recovered from COVID-19. The V call is TRBV6-2 or TRBV6-3, the J call TRBJ1-2, with a possible D match to TRBD1 (6 bases). Material for sequencing was PBMCs or T cells enriched from blood (not recorded which). The CDR3 DNA sequence: TGTGCCAGCAGTCCCCGGGGGGGGTCGGGCTGGCAGGGGCTCCATTTCTATGGCTACACCTTC. Its translation: CASSPRGGSGWQGLHFYGYTF.